Each of the 12 T cell receptor beta chains below was sequenced from the same sample in a study of T cell repertoires in cytomegalovirus infection. MiXCR, run by TCRdb on the reads, gives a single entry per CDR3 protein. The sample consists of roughly 500,000 distinct CDR3 sequences, more than 15% of them appearing once. The sequenced sample was CD8+ T cells from PBMCs. These receptor sequences come from a human donor in good health (CMV status not recorded). Some clones in this sample may be carry-over from other donors' samples.

CDR3 DNA: TGTGCCAGCAGCGTAAGGCTAGCTTCCGACAATGAGCAGTTCTTC. Residues: CASSVRLASDNEQFF. The V and J genes are TRBV9 and TRBJ2-1, with D tentatively TRBD2 (5 bases). Germline CDR1 SGDLS, CDR2 YYNGEE. This CDR3 has 15 residues. V lost 1 base and J 5 bases, leaving 13 bases between the germline ends.

This clonotype was picked up many times. This chain links TRBV6-1 with TRBJ1-2, with TRBD1 matching over 8 bases. The germline gives CDR1 MNHNS, CDR2 SASEGT. The CDR3 totals 17 residues. Trimming took 10 bases from V and 2 from J; bases not matched to a gene: 18. The CDR3 sequence is CATTLTLDRDFNYGYTF. The CDR3 coding sequence is TGTGCCACCACCCTTACCCTGGACAGGGACTTCAACTATGGCTACACCTTC.

This clonotype was observed a few times. The chain uses TRBV15 and TRBJ2-1; TRBD1 matches at 7 bases. This CDR3 has 14 amino acids. CDR1 is LNHNV and CDR2 is YYDKDF in the germline V gene (reference sequence). Trimming took 4 bases from V and 4 from J; bases not matched to a gene: 4. For the CDR3, the DNA is TGTGCCACCAGCACGGGGACAGATTACAATGAGCAGTTCTTC. The encoded protein is CATSTGTDYNEQFF.

The chain carries TRBV5-1 and TRBJ2-7, with D possibly being TRBD1 (5 bases). The CDR3 extends over 15 amino acids. From germline, CDR1 is SGHRS and CDR2 YFSETQ. The V end lost 9 bases, the J end lost 2 bases, and 21 bases lay between the germline ends. In nucleotides, the CDR3 is TGCGCCACCAAGACAGACTTAACTAACGCCTACGAGCAGTACTTC. Amino acids: CATKTDLTNAYEQYF.

Note on this clonotype: A clone one base away is much larger, so this may be a read error. This rearrangement joins TRBV6-1 to TRBJ1-2; D perhaps matches TRBD1 (6 bases). Germline V gene sequence: CDR1 MNHNS, CDR2 SASEGT. The CDR3 sequence is 13 residues long. DNA of the CDR3: TGTGCCAGCAGTGATGGACAGATAGATGGCGACACCTTC. Amino acids: CASSDGQIDGDTF.

The gene calls are TRBV27 and TRBJ2-3, with 8 bases identical to TRBD1. J gave up 0 bases and V 8 bases, and 4 bases lay outside the gene matches. The CDR3 totals 14 residues. Germline V gives CDR1 MNHEY, CDR2 SMNVEV (reference sequence). The DNA for the CDR3 is TGTGCCAGCGGCCGGGACAGGAGCACAGATACGCAGTATTTT. Its protein is CASGRDRSTDTQYF.

The rearrangement joins TRBV15 to TRBJ2-7; tentatively, D is TRBD1 (5 bases). The CDR3 sequence is 15 residues long. Trimming left V 1 base short and J 2 bases short, with 12 bases between. Per the germline V gene, CDR1 is LNHNV and CDR2 is YYDKDF (reference sequence). The CDR3 DNA reads TGTGCCACCAGCAGAGGAACAGGTCTAGCCTACGAGCAGTACTTC. Protein product: CATSRGTGLAYEQYF.

CDR3 in DNA: TGTGCCAGCAGCGTGGGGGACTTCAATGAAAAACTGTTTTTT. The encoded protein is CASSVGDFNEKLFF. The chain recombines TRBV6-6 with TRBJ1-4, with D perhaps TRBD1 (5 bases). The CDR3 contains 14 residues. V was pared by 6 bases and J by 5 bases, with 13 bases between. CDR1 and CDR2 (germline): MNHNY, SVGAGI (reference sequence).

This clonotype was found many times. DNA for the CDR3: TGTGCCAGCAGTTTGGCGGGAGCCGGGACCGGGGAGCTGTTTTTT. Its translation: CASSLAGAGTGELFF. The chain joins TRBV12-3 or TRBV12-4 to TRBJ2-2; the match to TRBD2 covers 7 bases. V gave up 3 bases and J gave up 5 bases; unmatched junction bases: 6. The CDR3 sequence is 15 residues long.

Comments on this clonotype: In this CDR3 the conserved last residue, phenylalanine or tryptophan, is missing, so a read error is likely. The chain uses TRBV28 and TRBJ2-7; D call uncertain. The CDR3 totals 11 residues. V lost 5 bases and J 5 bases, leaving 7 bases between the germline ends. The germline V gene has CDR1 MDHEN and CDR2 SYDVKM. The CDR3 DNA sequence: TGTGCCAGCAGTCACGTCCACGAGCAGTACTTA. Its translation: CASSHVHEQYL.

This clonotype was recorded at least ten times. The chain carries TRBV11-2 and TRBJ2-1; tentatively, D is TRBD1 or TRBD2 (6 bases each). Germline CDR1 is SGHAT and CDR2 is FQNNGV. The CDR3 is 14 amino acids. V shed 7 bases and J shed 1 base, with 11 bases lying between them. The CDR3 here is CASNEGGSYNEQFF. DNA of the CDR3: TGTGCCAGCAACGAGGGGGGTTCCTACAATGAGCAGTTCTTC.

This clonotype was detected ten times or more. The rearrangement links TRBV7-8 to TRBJ2-1, with D maybe TRBD1 (6 bases). CDR3 length: 15 residues. V lost 1 base and J 5 bases, leaving 12 bases between the germline ends. Germline assignment: CDR1 SGHVS and CDR2 FQNEAQ. The CDR3 sequence: CASSLVLDSDNEQFF. CDR3 in DNA: TGTGCCAGCAGCTTAGTGCTGGACAGTGACAATGAGCAGTTCTTC. The full variable domain, its missing parts supplied by reference TRBV7-8 and TRBJ2-1, is GAGVSQSPRYKVAKRGQDVALRCDPISGHVSLFWYQQALGQGPEFLTYFQNEAQLDKSGLPSDRFFAERPEGSVSTLKIQRTQQEDSAVYLCASSLVLDSDNEQFFGPGTRLTVL.